This T cell receptor (beta chain) was captured by sequencing in a study of T-cell reconstitution after alpha-beta-depleted transplantation in children. J was trimmed by 5 bases and V by 5 bases; bases with no gene match: 9. This CDR3 is built from 15 residues. Germline V CDR1 and CDR2: MNHNS, SASEGT. This clonotype was observed a few times. Preparing the TCRbeta library involved the use of unique molecular identifiers. TCRdb re-called the PCR reads through MiXCR, storing one row per CDR3 protein. The sample shows roughly 180,000 distinct CDR3 sequences, roughly 15% of them seen only once. The receptor's source is a human donor who donated a stem cell graft to a child with acute lymphoblastic leukemia. The starting material was PBMCs from the stem cell graft donor, obtained from the stem cell graft. The V call is TRBV6-1, the J call TRBJ2-1; 7 nucleotides match TRBD1. Here the CDR3 reads CASSQATGFHNEQFF. CDR3 nucleotides: TGTGCCAGCAGTCAGGCGACAGGGTTCCACAATGAGCAGTTCTTC.